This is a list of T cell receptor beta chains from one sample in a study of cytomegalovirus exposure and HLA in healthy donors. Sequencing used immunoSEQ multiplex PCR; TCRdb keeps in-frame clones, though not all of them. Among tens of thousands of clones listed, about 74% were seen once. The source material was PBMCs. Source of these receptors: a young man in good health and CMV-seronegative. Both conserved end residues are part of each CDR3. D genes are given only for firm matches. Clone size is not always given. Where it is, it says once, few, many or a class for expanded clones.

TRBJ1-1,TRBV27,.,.,TGTGCCAGCATCCAGTCCGGAATCTGGGTAGCCAACACTGAAGCTTTCTTT,CASIQSGIWVANTEAFF
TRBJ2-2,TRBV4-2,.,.,TGTGCCAGTAGCCACCCCAGGGAAACCGGGGAGCTGTTTTTT,CASSHPRETGELFF
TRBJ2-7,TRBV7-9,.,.,TGTGCCAGCAGTTCTACCTACGAGCAGTACTTC,CASSSTYEQYF
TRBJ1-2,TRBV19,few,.,TGTGCCAGTAGTCTCAGGGATCTCGGAAGCAACTATGGCTACACCTTC,CASSLRDLGSNYGYTF
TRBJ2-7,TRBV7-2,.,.,TGTGCCAGCAGCTACGACAGACCCTCCTACGAGCAGTACTTC,CASSYDRPSYEQYF
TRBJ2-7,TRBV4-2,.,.,TGTGCCAGCAGCGTTCGGGGAGATTCGTGGCAGTACTTC,CASSVRGDSWQYF
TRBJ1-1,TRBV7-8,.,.,TGTGCCAGCAGCGCCCCCGCGACAAGGGGGACTGAAGCTTTCTTT,CASSAPATRGTEAFF
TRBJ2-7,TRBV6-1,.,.,TGTGCCAGCAGTGAAGCGCTCGAGGGAGCCTACGAGCAGTACTTC,CASSEALEGAYEQYF
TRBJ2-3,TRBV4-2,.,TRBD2,TGTGCCAGCAGCCAAGATCCCGGGAGGGCAGATACGCAGTATTTT,CASSQDPGRADTQYF
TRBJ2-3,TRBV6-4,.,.,TGTGCCAGCAGTGAGTCTCTAGCAACAGATACGCAGTATTTT,CASSESLATDTQYF
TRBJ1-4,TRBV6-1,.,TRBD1,TGTGCCAGCAGCCTACGGGGGACAGAGGGATCACTGTTTTTT,CASSLRGTEGSLFF
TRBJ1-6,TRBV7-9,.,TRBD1,TGTGCCAGCAGCTTACGGACAGGCAATTCACCCCTCCACTTT,CASSLRTGNSPLHF
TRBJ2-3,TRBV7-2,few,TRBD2,TGTGCCAGCAGCTTAGTAGCGGGAGGTGCAGATACGCAGTATTTT,CASSLVAGGADTQYF
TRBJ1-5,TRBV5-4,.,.,TGTGCCAGCAGCTTGAGCGGGGATGGCAATCAGCCCCAGCATTTT,CASSLSGDGNQPQHF
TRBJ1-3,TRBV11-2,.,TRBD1,TGTGCCAGCAGCTACGGGACAGGGGGAAACACCATATATTTT,CASSYGTGGNTIYF
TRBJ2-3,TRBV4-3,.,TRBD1,TGCGCCAGCAGCCAAGAAGCCCAGGGGGGCACAGATACGCAGTATTTT,CASSQEAQGGTDTQYF
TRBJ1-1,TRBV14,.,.,TGTGCCAGCAGCCAAGGTCGAAGGACAGCCTTTAACACTGAAGCTTTCTTT,CASSQGRRTAFNTEAFF
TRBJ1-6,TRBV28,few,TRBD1,TGTGCCAGCAGGAATTTCTGGGACAGGGGATCCAATTCACCCCTCCACTTT,CASRNFWDRGSNSPLHF
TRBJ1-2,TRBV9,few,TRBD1,TGTGCCAGCAGCGTAGGGGACAGTACCTTACTTTTCTATGGCTACACCTTC,CASSVGDSTLLFYGYTF
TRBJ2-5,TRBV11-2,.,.,TGTGCCAGCAGCTTAGGTTGGGGAGCCCCAGAGACCCAGTACTTC,CASSLGWGAPETQYF
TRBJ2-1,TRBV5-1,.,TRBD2,TGCGCCAGCAGCTTGGGGCCGGGACTAGCGCCGAGTGAGCAGTTCTTC,CASSLGPGLAPSEQFF
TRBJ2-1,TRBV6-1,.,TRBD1,TGTGCCAGCAGTCGGACAGGGCTCTCCTACAATGAGCAGTTCTTC,CASSRTGLSYNEQFF
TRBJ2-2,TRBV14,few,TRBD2,TGTGCCAGCAGCCAACCCCTGGGACTAGCGGGGTCCGGGGAGCTGTTTTTT,CASSQPLGLAGSGELFF
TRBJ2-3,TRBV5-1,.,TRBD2,TGCGCCAGCATACCCGGGACTAGCGGGGGGCCCACAGATACGCAGTATTTT,CASIPGTSGGPTDTQYF
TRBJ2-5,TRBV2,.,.,TGTGCCAGCAGTGACCCGATCACCCGGGAGCAGTACTTC,CASSDPITREQYF
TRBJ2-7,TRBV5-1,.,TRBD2,TGCGCCAGCAGCTTGGGGCTAGCGGGGGGCGCCTCCTACGAGCAGTACTTC,CASSLGLAGGASYEQYF
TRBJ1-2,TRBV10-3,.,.,TGTGCCATCAGTGAGTCGACCTGGGCCCGCTATGGCTACACCTTC,CAISESTWARYGYTF
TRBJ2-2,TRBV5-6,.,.,TGTGCCAGCCGGGGGAGTAAGACAGGGTGGACCGGGGAGCTGTTTTTT,CASRGSKTGWTGELFF
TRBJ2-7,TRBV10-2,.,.,TGCGCCAGCAGTGTCGGGCAGGGGTACGAGCAGTACTTC,CASSVGQGYEQYF
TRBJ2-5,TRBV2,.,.,TGTGCCAGCAGCGTAGGGGATTGGGAGACCCAGTACTTC,CASSVGDWETQYF
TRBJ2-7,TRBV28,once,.,TGTGCCAGCAGATCGGCCCTTCAACCGGGGGAGCAGTACTTC,CASRSALQPGEQYF
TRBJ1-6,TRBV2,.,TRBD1,TGTGCCAGTTCTCCGGGACAGATAAATTCACCCCTCCACTTT,CASSPGQINSPLHF
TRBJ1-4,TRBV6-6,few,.,TGTGCCAGCAGTTATGGAACAAGACAGACAGGTGAAAAACTGTTTTTT,CASSYGTRQTGEKLFF
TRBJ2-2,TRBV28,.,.,TGTGCCAGCAGTTTATTTGGACTGAGGGTAGACACCGGGGAGCTGTTTTTT,CASSLFGLRVDTGELFF
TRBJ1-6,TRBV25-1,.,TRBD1,TGTGCCAGCCGGGGACAGGGTAATTCACCCCTCCACTTT,CASRGQGNSPLHF
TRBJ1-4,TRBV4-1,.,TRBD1,TGCGCCAGCAGCGCCGGGACAGGGAGTGAAAAACTGTTTTTT,CASSAGTGSEKLFF
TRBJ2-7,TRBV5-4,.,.,TGTGCCAGCAGCTCGCGGGGACAGAAGATCTACGAGCAGTACTTC,CASSSRGQKIYEQYF
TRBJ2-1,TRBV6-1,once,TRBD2,TGTGCCAGCAGTGGACTAGCGGGGTCTACCTACAATGAGCAGTTCTTC,CASSGLAGSTYNEQFF
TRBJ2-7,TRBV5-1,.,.,TGCGCCAGCAGCTTGACAGGTAGCTCCTACGAGCAGTACTTC,CASSLTGSSYEQYF
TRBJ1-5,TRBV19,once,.,TGTGCCAGTAGTATAATTGAGGGGGTAAGTCAGCCCCAGCATTTT,CASSIIEGVSQPQHF
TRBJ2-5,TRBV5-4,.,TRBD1,TGTGCCAGCAGTCAGACAGGGGTAGAGACCCAGTACTTC,CASSQTGVETQYF
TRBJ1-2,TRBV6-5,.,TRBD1,TGTGCCAGCAGTCGAGGACAGGTTAACTATGGCTACACCTTC,CASSRGQVNYGYTF
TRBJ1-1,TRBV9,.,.,TGTGCCAGCAGCCCGACGGGGGGGGCAGGGAACACTGAAGCTTTCTTT,CASSPTGGAGNTEAFF
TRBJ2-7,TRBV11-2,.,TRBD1,TGTGCCAGCAGCCGCTCCGGACAGGCCTACGAGCAGTACTTC,CASSRSGQAYEQYF
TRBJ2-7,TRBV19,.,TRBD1,TGTGCCAGCCAGCATAAAGGGGGCCCCATTGCCTACGAGCAGTACTTC,CASQHKGGPIAYEQYF
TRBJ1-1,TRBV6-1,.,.,TGTGCCAGCAGTGAAGTTCAGGGGAGGAACACTGAAGCTTTCTTT,CASSEVQGRNTEAFF